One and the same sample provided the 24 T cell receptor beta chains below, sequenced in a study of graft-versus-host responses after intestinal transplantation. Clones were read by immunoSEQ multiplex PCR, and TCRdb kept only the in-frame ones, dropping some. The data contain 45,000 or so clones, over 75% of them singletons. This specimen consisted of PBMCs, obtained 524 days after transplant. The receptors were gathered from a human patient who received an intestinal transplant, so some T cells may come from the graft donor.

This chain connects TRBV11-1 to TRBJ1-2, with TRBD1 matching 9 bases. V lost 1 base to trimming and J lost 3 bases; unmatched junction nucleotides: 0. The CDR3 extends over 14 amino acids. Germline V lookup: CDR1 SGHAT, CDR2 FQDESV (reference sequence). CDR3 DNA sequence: TGTGCCAGCAGCTTAGACAGGGGGCACTATGGCTACACCTTC. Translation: CASSLDRGHYGYTF.

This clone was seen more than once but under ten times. The CDR3 DNA is TGCGCCAGCAGCAGGACAGGGAGTGGAAACACCATATATTTT. Translation gives CASSRTGSGNTIYF. The chain uses TRBV5-1 and TRBJ1-3; 8 nucleotides line up with TRBD1. The V and J ends lost 4 bases and 3 bases, in that order; junction bases with no gene match: 3. Germline CDR1 SGHRS, CDR2 YFSETQ. The CDR3 sequence is 14 residues long.

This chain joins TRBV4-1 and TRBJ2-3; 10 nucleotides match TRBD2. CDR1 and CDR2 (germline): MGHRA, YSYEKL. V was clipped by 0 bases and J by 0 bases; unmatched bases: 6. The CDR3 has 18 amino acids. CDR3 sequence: CASSQDRSLAGSTDTQYF. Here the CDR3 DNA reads TGCGCCAGCAGCCAAGATCGATCACTAGCGGGAAGCACAGATACGCAGTATTTT.

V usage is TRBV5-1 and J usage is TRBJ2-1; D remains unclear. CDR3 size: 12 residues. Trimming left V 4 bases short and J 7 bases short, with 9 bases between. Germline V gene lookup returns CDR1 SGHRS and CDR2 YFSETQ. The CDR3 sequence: CASSGGLNEQFF. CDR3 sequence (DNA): TGCGCCAGCAGCGGTGGCCTGAATGAGCAGTTCTTC.

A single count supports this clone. The CDR3 region has the DNA TGTGCCAGCAGTTCTCCGTCGGGACAGGGATACAATGAGCAGTTCTTC. The encoded protein is CASSSPSGQGYNEQFF. The chain has TRBV6-5 and TRBJ2-1; 9 bases are shared with TRBD1. The trim removed 4 bases at V and 4 bases at J, leaving 8 bases unmatched. This CDR3 comprises 16 residues. Per germline, CDR1 MNHEY and CDR2 SVGAGI.

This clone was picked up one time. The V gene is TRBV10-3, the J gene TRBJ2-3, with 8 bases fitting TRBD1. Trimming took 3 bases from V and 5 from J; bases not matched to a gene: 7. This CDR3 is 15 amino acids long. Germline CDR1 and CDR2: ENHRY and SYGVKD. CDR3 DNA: TGTGCCATCAGTGACTCGACAGGGGCTGGAGATACGCAGTATTTT. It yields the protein CAISDSTGAGDTQYF.

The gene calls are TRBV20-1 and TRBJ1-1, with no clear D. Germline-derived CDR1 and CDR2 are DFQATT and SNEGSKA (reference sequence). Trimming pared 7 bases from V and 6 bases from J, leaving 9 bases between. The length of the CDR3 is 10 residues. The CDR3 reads CSGEPSEAFF. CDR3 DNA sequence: TGCAGTGGCGAGCCCTCTGAAGCTTTCTTT.

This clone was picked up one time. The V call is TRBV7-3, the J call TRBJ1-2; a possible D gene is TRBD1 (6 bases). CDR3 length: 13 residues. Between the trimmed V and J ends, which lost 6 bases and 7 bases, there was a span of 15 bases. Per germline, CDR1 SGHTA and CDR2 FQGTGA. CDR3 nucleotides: TGTGCCAGCAGTCTCGGGGGCGCCGGTGGCTACACCTTC. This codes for CASSLGGAGGYTF.

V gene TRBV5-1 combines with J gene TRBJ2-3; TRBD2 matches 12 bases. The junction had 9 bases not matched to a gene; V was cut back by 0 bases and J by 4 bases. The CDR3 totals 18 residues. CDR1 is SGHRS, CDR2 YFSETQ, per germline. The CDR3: CASSLAGPSSGRADTQYF. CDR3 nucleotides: TGCGCCAGCAGCTTGGCCGGTCCCTCTAGCGGGAGGGCAGATACGCAGTATTTT.

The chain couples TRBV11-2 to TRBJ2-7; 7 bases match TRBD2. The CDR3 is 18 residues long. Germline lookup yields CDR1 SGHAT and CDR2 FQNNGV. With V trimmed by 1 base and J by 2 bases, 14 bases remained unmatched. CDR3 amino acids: CASSLVITVREVPYEQYF. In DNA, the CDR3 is TGTGCCAGCAGCTTAGTTATCACGGTACGGGAGGTCCCCTACGAGCAGTACTTC.

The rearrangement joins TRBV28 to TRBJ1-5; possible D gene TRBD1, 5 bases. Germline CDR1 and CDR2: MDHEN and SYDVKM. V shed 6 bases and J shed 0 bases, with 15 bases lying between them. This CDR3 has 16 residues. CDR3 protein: CASSHPDSGSNQPQHF. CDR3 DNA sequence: TGTGCCAGCAGCCACCCCGACAGTGGTAGCAATCAGCCCCAGCATTTT. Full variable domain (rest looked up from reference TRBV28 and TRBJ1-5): DVKVTQSSRYLVKRTGEKVFLECVQDMDHENMFWYRQDPGLGLRLIYFSYDVKMKEKGDIPEGYSVSREKKERFSLILESASTNQTSMYLCASSHPDSGSNQPQHFGDGTRLSIL.

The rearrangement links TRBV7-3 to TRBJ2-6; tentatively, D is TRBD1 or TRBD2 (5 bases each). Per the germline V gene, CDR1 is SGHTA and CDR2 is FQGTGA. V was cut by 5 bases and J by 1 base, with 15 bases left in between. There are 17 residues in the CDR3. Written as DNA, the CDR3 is TGTGCCAGCAGCCTACGGCCAGGGAGATCTGGGGCCAACGTCCTGACTTTC. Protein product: CASSLRPGRSGANVLTF. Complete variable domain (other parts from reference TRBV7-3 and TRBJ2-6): GAGVSQTPSNKVTEKGKYVELRCDPISGHTALYWYRQSLGQGPEFLIYFQGTGAADDSGLPNDRFFAVRPEGSVSTLKIQRTERGDSAVYLCASSLRPGRSGANVLTFGAGSRLTVL.

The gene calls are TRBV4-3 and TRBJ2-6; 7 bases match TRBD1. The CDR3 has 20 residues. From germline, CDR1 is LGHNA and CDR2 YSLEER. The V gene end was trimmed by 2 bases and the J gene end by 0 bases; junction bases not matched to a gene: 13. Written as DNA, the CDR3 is TGCGCCAGCAGCCAATTCCATGACAGGGCGATCAACTCTGGGGCCAACGTCCTGACTTTC. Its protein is CASSQFHDRAINSGANVLTF.

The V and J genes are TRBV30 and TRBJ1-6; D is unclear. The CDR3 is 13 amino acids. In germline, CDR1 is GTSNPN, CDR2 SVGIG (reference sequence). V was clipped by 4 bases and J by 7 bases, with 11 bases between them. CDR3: CAWKENQNSPLHF. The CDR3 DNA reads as TGTGCCTGGAAGGAGAATCAAAATTCACCCCTCCACTTT.

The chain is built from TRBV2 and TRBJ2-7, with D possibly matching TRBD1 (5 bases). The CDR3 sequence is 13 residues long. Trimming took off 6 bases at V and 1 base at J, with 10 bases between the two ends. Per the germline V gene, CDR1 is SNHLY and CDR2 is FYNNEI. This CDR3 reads CASRQGTSYEQYF. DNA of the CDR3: TGTGCCAGCAGGCAGGGTACTTCCTACGAGCAGTACTTC.

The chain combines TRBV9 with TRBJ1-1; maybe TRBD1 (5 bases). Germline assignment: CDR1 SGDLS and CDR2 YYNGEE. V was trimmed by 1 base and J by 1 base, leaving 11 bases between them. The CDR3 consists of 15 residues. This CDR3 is CASSVTGRGNTEAFF. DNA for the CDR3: TGTGCCAGCAGCGTAACGGGAAGGGGGAACACTGAAGCTTTCTTT.

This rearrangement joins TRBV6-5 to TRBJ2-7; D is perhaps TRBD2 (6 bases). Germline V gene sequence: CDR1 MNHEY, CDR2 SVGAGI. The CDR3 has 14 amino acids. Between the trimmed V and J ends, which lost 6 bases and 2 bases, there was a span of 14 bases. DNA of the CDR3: TGTGCCAGCAGCCCTGGGGACTTTACCTACGAGCAGTACTTC. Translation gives CASSPGDFTYEQYF.

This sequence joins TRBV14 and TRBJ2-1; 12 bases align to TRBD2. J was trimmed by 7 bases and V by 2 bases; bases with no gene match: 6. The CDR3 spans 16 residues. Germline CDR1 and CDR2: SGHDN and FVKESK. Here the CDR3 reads CASSQYQGLAGNEQFF. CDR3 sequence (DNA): TGTGCCAGCAGCCAATATCAAGGACTAGCGGGAAATGAGCAGTTCTTC.

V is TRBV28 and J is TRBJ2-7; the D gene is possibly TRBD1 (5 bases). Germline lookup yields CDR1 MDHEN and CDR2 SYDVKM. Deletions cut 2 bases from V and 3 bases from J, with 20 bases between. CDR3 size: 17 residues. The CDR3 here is CASSLAYSPGQGYEQYF. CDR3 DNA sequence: TGTGCCAGCAGTTTAGCTTACTCCCCGGGTCAGGGCTACGAGCAGTACTTC.

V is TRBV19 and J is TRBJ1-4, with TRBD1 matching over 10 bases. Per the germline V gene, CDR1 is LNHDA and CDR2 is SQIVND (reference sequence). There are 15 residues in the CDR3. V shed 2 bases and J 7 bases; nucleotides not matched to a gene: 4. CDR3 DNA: TGTGCCAGTAGTATACGACAGGGGGCTTGTGAAAAACTGTTTTTT. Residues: CASSIRQGACEKLFF.

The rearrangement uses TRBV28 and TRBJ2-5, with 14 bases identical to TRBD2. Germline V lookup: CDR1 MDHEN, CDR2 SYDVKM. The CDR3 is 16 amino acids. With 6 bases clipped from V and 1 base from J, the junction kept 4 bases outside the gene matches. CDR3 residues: CASSSTSGRVQETQYF. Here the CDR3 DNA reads TGTGCCAGCAGCTCGACTAGCGGGAGGGTCCAAGAGACCCAGTACTTC.

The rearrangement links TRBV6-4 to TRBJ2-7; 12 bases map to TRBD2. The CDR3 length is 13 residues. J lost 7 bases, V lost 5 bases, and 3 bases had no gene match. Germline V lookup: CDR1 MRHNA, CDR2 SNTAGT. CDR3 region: CASSSLAGGEQYF. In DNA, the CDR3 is TGTGCCAGCAGTTCCCTAGCGGGAGGGGAGCAGTACTTC.

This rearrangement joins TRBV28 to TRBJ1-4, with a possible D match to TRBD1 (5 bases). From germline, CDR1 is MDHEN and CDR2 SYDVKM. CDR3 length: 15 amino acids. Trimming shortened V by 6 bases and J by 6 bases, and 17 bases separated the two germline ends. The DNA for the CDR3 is TGTGCCAGCAGCCCCCGGAGGACACGCGATGAAAAACTGTTTTTT. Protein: CASSPRRTRDEKLFF.

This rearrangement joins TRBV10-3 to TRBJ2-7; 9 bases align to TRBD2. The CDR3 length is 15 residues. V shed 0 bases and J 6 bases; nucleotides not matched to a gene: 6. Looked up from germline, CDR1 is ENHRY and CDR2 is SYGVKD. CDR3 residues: CAISESVAGASEQYF. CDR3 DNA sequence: TGTGCCATCAGTGAGTCAGTAGCGGGAGCCAGCGAGCAGTACTTC.